The 14 T cell receptor beta chains given below trace back to one sample, sequenced in a study of beta chain features in type 1 diabetes. General study points: People with Type 1 diabetes carried modestly yet significantly shorter TCRB CDR3s in all four CD4+ subsets.

Sequenced material consisted of expressed TCRB transcripts (all of the isolated RNA was reverse transcribed). Method: immunoSEQ multiplex PCR; TCRdb's copy keeps in-frame clones and lacks some. Here the sample spans 310,000 or so clones, 15% being singletons. Antigens of these TCRs are unknown. The sequencing input was naive CD4+ T cells from blood. The receptors here all came from a man aged 18 to 29 with type 1 diabetes.

The rearrangement uses TRBV6-5 and TRBJ2-7, with TRBD1 as a possible D gene (6 bases). The CDR3 sequence is 15 residues long. Trimming removed 5 bases from V and 5 bases from J, with 19 bases in between. CDR1 and CDR2 (germline): MNHEY, SVGAGI. The CDR3 loop is CASSHLPTGIHEQYF. In nucleotides, the CDR3 is TGTGCCAGCAGTCATCTACCTACAGGGATCCACGAGCAGTACTTC.

This clone was observed a handful of times. The chain combines TRBV7-9 with TRBJ1-1, with TRBD1 matching 7 bases. Unmatched junction bases numbered 6, after V lost 4 bases and J lost 7 bases. CDR1 SEHNR and CDR2 FQNEAQ come from the germline V gene (reference sequence). The CDR3 has 13 residues. The CDR3 bases are TGTGCCAGCAGCTCGGTCGACAGGGTTGAAGCTTTCTTT. It specifies CASSSVDRVEAFF.

This clone was seen only a few times. V is TRBV5-1 and J is TRBJ2-2, with 10 nucleotides matching TRBD1. Germline V gene data show CDR1 as SGHRS and CDR2 as YFSETQ. V shed 4 bases and J 6 bases; nucleotides not matched to a gene: 6. There are 15 residues in the CDR3. The CDR3 nucleotides read TGCGCCAGCAGCGTAGCCGGGACAGGGGCCGGGGAGCTGTTTTTT. As protein: CASSVAGTGAGELFF.

This clone was seen more than once but under ten times. The rearrangement uses TRBV10-3 and TRBJ2-7, with 8 bases aligning to TRBD1. Trimming cost V 11 bases and J 3 bases; bases outside gene matches: 6. The CDR3 has 12 amino acids. The germline gives CDR1 ENHRY, CDR2 SYGVKD. CDR3 sequence (DNA): TGTGCCGGCGGACAGGGAAACTACGAGCAGTACTTC. As protein: CAGGQGNYEQYF.

This clone turned up a few times. The rearrangement joins TRBV29-1 to TRBJ2-2, with D possibly TRBD2 on 5 matching bases. Germline V CDR1 and CDR2: SQVTM, ANQGSEA. V lost 7 bases and J lost 1, with 10 bases in between. The CDR3 runs to 13 residues. This CDR3 is CSAERENTGELFF. The CDR3 bases are TGCAGCGCCGAACGGGAGAACACCGGGGAGCTGTTTTTT.

The V and J genes are TRBV4-3 and TRBJ1-4, with D possibly matching TRBD1 (6 bases). From germline, CDR1 is LGHNA and CDR2 YSLEER. V was trimmed by 0 bases and J by 3 bases, leaving 17 bases between them. This CDR3 has 18 residues. In nucleotides, the CDR3 is TGCGCCAGCAGCCAAGATGACACAGGGTGGGCCTCTAATGAAAAACTGTTTTTT. Translation: CASSQDDTGWASNEKLFF.

This clone has only one observation. CDR3: CASSFVAGGSGELFF. CDR3 DNA: TGTGCCAGCAGCTTCGTAGCGGGGGGGTCCGGGGAGCTGTTTTTT. The chain combines TRBV7-2 with TRBJ2-2; 11 positions match TRBD2. The CDR3 loop spans 15 amino acids. V trimming: 3 bases; J trimming: 6 bases; junction bases outside the gene matches: 3. Germline assignment: CDR1 SGHTA and CDR2 FQGNSA.

This chain joins TRBV15 and TRBJ1-1, with D unclear. The CDR3 runs 13 residues. Germline assignment: CDR1 LNHNV and CDR2 YYDKDF (reference sequence). The V end lost 6 bases, the J end lost 4 bases, and 12 bases lay between the germline ends. This CDR3 is CATRFVGATEAFF. The CDR3 DNA reads as TGTGCCACCAGGTTTGTTGGAGCCACTGAAGCTTTCTTT.

This sequence joins TRBV7-9 and TRBJ1-2, with TRBD1 identical over 7 bases. Germline lookup yields CDR1 SEHNR and CDR2 FQNEAQ (reference sequence). After removal of 5 bases from V and 1 base from J, the junction contained 7 bases not matched to a gene. This CDR3 is 15 amino acids long. The CDR3 DNA is TGTGCCAGCAGCCCCGGGACAGCCCTTAACTATGGCTACACCTTC. It specifies CASSPGTALNYGYTF.

The gene calls are TRBV5-6 and TRBJ2-5; 7 bases match TRBD1. Germline trimming cut 1 base from V and 7 bases from J; bases unmatched to any gene: 7. CDR1 and CDR2 (germline): SGHDT, YYEEEE. The CDR3 totals 14 residues. CDR3 in DNA: TGTGCCAGCAGCTTGAGGCAGGGGGTGGCGACCCAGTACTTC. This gives the protein CASSLRQGVATQYF.

As regards this clone: Other DNA sequences from this sample encode an identical CDR3 as well. The chain links TRBV30 to TRBJ2-1; maybe TRBD2 (7 bases). CDR3 length: 13 residues. Germline values: CDR1 GTSNPN, CDR2 SVGIG (reference sequence). The V end was cut by 0 bases, the J end by 9 bases, with 12 bases between. CDR3 region: CAWSVRGAGEQFF. The CDR3 DNA sequence: TGTGCCTGGAGTGTACGGGGGGCGGGTGAGCAGTTCTTC. The variable domain in full, with the rest retrieved from reference TRBV30 and TRBJ2-1, is SQTIHQWPATLVQPVGSPLSLECTVEGTSNPNLYWYRQAAGRGLQLLFYSVGIGQISSEVPQNLSASRPQDRQFILSSKKLLLSDSGFYLCAWSVRGAGEQFFGPGTRLTVL.

The CDR3 sequence: CASSPNRVTDTEAFF. CDR3 sequence (DNA): TGTGCCAGCTCACCAAACAGGGTTACCGACACTGAAGCTTTCTTT. The V gene is TRBV18, the J gene TRBJ1-1, with D possibly being TRBD1 (6 bases). CDR1 and CDR2 (germline): KGHSH, LQKENI. CDR3 size: 15 residues. V lost 2 bases and J 3 bases, leaving 13 bases between the germline ends.

This sequence joins TRBV13 and TRBJ2-3; 12 positions match TRBD2. The CDR3 spans 18 residues. With 0 bases clipped from V and 0 bases from J, the junction kept 4 bases outside the gene matches. Germline V gene lookup returns CDR1 PRHDT and CDR2 FYEKMQ (reference sequence). The CDR3 protein is CASSLGTSGGRSTDTQYF. In DNA, the CDR3 is TGTGCCAGCAGCTTAGGGACTAGCGGGGGCCGCAGCACAGATACGCAGTATTTT.

This clone was observed a few times. The V and J genes are TRBV28 and TRBJ2-5; 7 nucleotides line up with TRBD1. The CDR3 consists of 13 residues. The germline CDR1 and CDR2 sequences are MDHEN and SYDVKM. Losses at the gene ends were 6 bases for V and 5 bases for J; bases not matched to a gene: 6. The CDR3 reads CASRTGARETQYF. The CDR3 bases are TGTGCCAGCAGAACAGGGGCCCGGGAGACCCAGTACTTC. The variable domain in full, with the rest retrieved from reference TRBV28 and TRBJ2-5, is DVKVTQSSRYLVKRTGEKVFLECVQDMDHENMFWYRQDPGLGLRLIYFSYDVKMKEKGDIPEGYSVSREKKERFSLILESASTNQTSMYLCASRTGARETQYFGPGTRLLVL.